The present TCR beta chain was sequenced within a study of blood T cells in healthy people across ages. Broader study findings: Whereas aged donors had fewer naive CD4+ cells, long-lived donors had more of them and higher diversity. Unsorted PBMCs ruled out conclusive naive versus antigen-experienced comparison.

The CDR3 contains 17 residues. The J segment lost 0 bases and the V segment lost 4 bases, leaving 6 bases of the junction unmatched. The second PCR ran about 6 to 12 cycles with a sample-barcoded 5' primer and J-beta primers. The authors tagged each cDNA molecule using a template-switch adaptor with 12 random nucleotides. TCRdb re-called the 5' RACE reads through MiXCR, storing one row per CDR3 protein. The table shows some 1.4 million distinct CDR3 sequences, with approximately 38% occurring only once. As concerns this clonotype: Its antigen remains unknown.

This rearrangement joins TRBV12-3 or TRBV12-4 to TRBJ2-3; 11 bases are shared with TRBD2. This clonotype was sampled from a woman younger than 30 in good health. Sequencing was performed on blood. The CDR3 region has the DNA TGTGCCAGCAGTTGGCCTAGCGGGGGGTATAGCACAGATACGCAGTATTTT. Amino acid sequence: CASSWPSGGYSTDTQYF.